Each of the 26 T cell receptor beta chains below was sequenced from the same sample in a study of T cells in Graves' hyperthyroidism and ophthalmopathy. Researchers amplified the TCR beta CDR3 regions from RNA transcripts. The primer set for the first-round RT-PCR of the TCR CDR3 was HTBI. TCRdb used MiXCR to reprocess the multiplex PCR reads, holding one entry per CDR3 protein. The data contain about 640,000 distinct CDR3 sequences, less than 25% of them singletons. The sample comprised blood. The receptors here all came from a man younger than 45 with Graves' ophthalmopathy.

This clonotype was counted many times. V is TRBV28 and J is TRBJ1-4; weak D call: TRBD1 (6 bases). The CDR3 totals 14 residues. Trimming took off 5 bases at V and 3 bases at J, with 10 bases between the two ends. Germline V gene data show CDR1 as MDHEN and CDR2 as SYDVKM. The CDR3 loop is CASSKGGANEKLFF. CDR3 DNA sequence: TGTGCCAGCAGTAAAGGGGGGGCTAATGAAAAACTGTTTTTT. Filled out from reference TRBV28 and TRBJ1-4, the complete variable domain reads DVKVTQSSRYLVKRTGEKVFLECVQDMDHENMFWYRQDPGLGLRLIYFSYDVKMKEKGDIPEGYSVSREKKERFSLILESASTNQTSMYLCASSKGGANEKLFFGSGTQLSVL.

This clonotype came up many times. V and J are TRBV11-2 and TRBJ2-7; TRBD2 agrees at 10 bases. The CDR3 contains 17 residues. V gave up 4 bases and J gave up 7 bases; unmatched junction bases: 16. Germline V gene lookup returns CDR1 SGHAT and CDR2 FQNNGV. For the CDR3, the DNA is TGTGCCAGCAGCTCTACGACCCAGCTAGCGGGAGTTGGTGAGCAGTACTTC. Amino acid sequence: CASSSTTQLAGVGEQYF.

In its sample, this clonotype was seen many times. The chain links TRBV7-2 to TRBJ1-2, with TRBD1 matching over 7 bases. In germline, CDR1 is SGHTA, CDR2 FQGNSA. V trimming: 1 base; J trimming: 4 bases; junction bases outside the gene matches: 3. This CDR3 comprises 14 residues. The CDR3 DNA reads TGTGCCAGCAGCTTAGTAGCAGGGGGCTATGGCTACACCTTC. Translating gives CASSLVAGGYGYTF. Variable domain in full (rest from reference TRBV7-2 and TRBJ1-2): GAGVSQSPSNKVTEKGKDVELRCDPISGHTALYWYRQSLGQGLEFLIYFQGNSAPDKSGLPSDRFSAERTGGSVSTLTIQRTQQEDSAVYLCASSLVAGGYGYTFGSGTRLTVV.

This clonotype was seen a handful of times. V is TRBV6-1 and J is TRBJ2-2; 7 bases fit TRBD1. Germline loops: CDR1 MNHNS, CDR2 SASEGT. The CDR3 runs to 16 residues. V lost 0 bases to trimming and J lost 8 bases; unmatched junction nucleotides: 9. CDR3 protein: CASSEAKDRIRGELFF. CDR3 nucleotides: TGTGCCAGCAGTGAAGCCAAGGACAGGATTCGGGGGGAGCTGTTTTTT.

Concerning this clonotype itself: No conserved phenylalanine or tryptophan ends this CDR3, so it is likely a read error. The chain carries TRBV30 and TRBJ2-2; D is perhaps TRBD1 (6 bases). Trimming took 3 bases from V and 6 from J, leaving 11 bases between them. CDR3 length: 13 amino acids. Germline values: CDR1 GTSNPN, CDR2 SVGIG (reference sequence). CDR3 loop: CAWRGPGAGELFL. In DNA form, the CDR3 reads TGTGCCTGGAGAGGTCCAGGGGCCGGGGAGCTGTTTCTT.

The gene calls are TRBV29-1 and TRBJ2-1; 7 bases match TRBD2. The V gene's germline CDR1 is SQVTM and CDR2 ANQGSEA. V lost 1 base, J lost 5 bases, and 11 bases stayed unmatched. The CDR3 is 16 amino acids. CDR3 sequence: CSVEAPLFLADNEQFF. As DNA, the CDR3 is TGCAGCGTTGAAGCCCCGCTATTTCTAGCGGACAATGAGCAGTTCTTC.

V gene TRBV29-1 combines with J gene TRBJ1-2, with a weak D call TRBD1 (6 bases). Germline V lookup: CDR1 SQVTM, CDR2 ANQGSEA. V lost 3 bases to trimming and J lost 5 bases, with 16 bases between them. The CDR3 consists of 14 residues. The CDR3 coding sequence is TGCAGCGTTGAGATTGCCAGGGGAATGTATGGCTACACCTTC. Its protein is CSVEIARGMYGYTF. The whole variable domain, remainder taken from reference TRBV29-1 and TRBJ1-2, is SAVISQKPSRDICQRGTSLTIQCQVDSQVTMMFWYRQQPGQSLTLIATANQGSEATYESGFVIDKFPISRPNLTFSTLTVSNMSPEDSSIYLCSVEIARGMYGYTFGSGTRLTVV.

V and J are TRBV5-1 and TRBJ2-5, with TRBD1 identical over 12 bases. V shed 4 bases, J shed 5 bases, and the junction held 18 bases outside the gene matches. This CDR3 is 19 amino acids long. From germline, CDR1 is SGHRS and CDR2 YFSETQ. In nucleotides, the CDR3 is TGCGCCAGCAGCCTAGGGGGACAGGGGGCGACGGTGACCAGGGAGACCCAGTACTTC. Amino acid sequence: CASSLGGQGATVTRETQYF.

This clonotype came up many times. The chain is built from TRBV20-1 and TRBJ1-1; D not certain. In germline, CDR1 is DFQATT, CDR2 SNEGSKA (reference sequence). The CDR3 contains 13 residues. CDR3 loop: CVLGGGANTEAFF. The CDR3 nucleotides are TGCGTACTGGGCGGAGGAGCTAACACTGAAGCTTTCTTT.

The rearrangement joins TRBV7-2 to TRBJ1-5; 8 positions agree with TRBD1. With 0 bases clipped from V and 1 base from J, the junction kept 2 bases outside the gene matches. Germline CDR1 and CDR2: SGHTA and FQGNSA. CDR3 length: 16 residues. The CDR3 sequence is CASSLAGQDSNQPQHF. Here the CDR3 DNA reads TGTGCCAGCAGCTTAGCGGGACAGGACAGCAATCAGCCCCAGCATTTT.

The genes are TRBV20-1 and TRBJ1-5; D call uncertain. This CDR3 has 15 amino acids. The V gene's germline CDR1 is DFQATT and CDR2 SNEGSKA (reference sequence). V was shortened by 0 bases and J by 2 bases, with 11 bases between the two germline ends. This chain's CDR3 is CSARDYPSGNQPQHF. CDR3 bases: TGCAGTGCTAGAGATTACCCTAGCGGCAATCAGCCCCAGCATTTT.

In nucleotides, the CDR3 is TGTGCCCCTGGGGCCTACGAGCAGTACTTC. As protein: CAPGAYEQYF. The rearrangement joins TRBV12-3 or TRBV12-4 to TRBJ2-7; unclear D gene. The CDR3 is 10 residues long. V lost 11 bases and J lost 2, with 7 bases in between.

This clonotype came up a few times. The chain couples TRBV11-2 to TRBJ2-7; TRBD1 matches at 7 bases. V shed 5 bases, J shed 6 bases, and the junction held 13 bases outside the gene matches. Germline CDR1 SGHAT, CDR2 FQNNGV. CDR3 size: 15 residues. The CDR3 is CASSRNRGLTVEQYF. DNA for the CDR3: TGTGCCAGCAGCCGGAATAGGGGGCTCACGGTCGAGCAGTACTTC. The variable domain in full, completed from reference TRBV11-2 and TRBJ2-7, reads EAGVAQSPRYKIIEKRQSVAFWCNPISGHATLYWYQQILGQGPKLLIQFQNNGVVDDSQLPKDRFSAERLKGVDSTLKIQPAKLEDSAVYLCASSRNRGLTVEQYFGPGTRLTVT.

The chain combines TRBV28 with TRBJ1-1, with D unclear. Germline values: CDR1 MDHEN, CDR2 SYDVKM. The CDR3 extends over 14 amino acids. Between the trimmed V and J ends, which lost 5 bases and 6 bases, there was a span of 16 bases. The DNA of the CDR3 is TGTGCCAGCAGTCCCGCGAAGGCGCTCGCTGAAGCTTTCTTT. Translated, it gives CASSPAKALAEAFF.

This chain connects TRBV5-1 to TRBJ2-3, with 8 bases aligning to TRBD2. Germline loops: CDR1 SGHRS, CDR2 YFSETQ. J was trimmed by 2 bases and V by 0 bases; bases with no gene match: 5. The CDR3 covers 16 residues. The CDR3 loop is CASSLDGSGTTDTQYF. In DNA form, the CDR3 reads TGCGCCAGCAGCTTGGATGGTAGCGGGACCACAGATACGCAGTATTTT.

This clonotype showed up many times. This chain uses TRBV25-1 with TRBJ2-3, with D possibly matching TRBD1 (5 bases). Trimming stripped 2 bases from V and 2 bases from J, with 8 bases between. The CDR3 totals 14 residues. Germline V lookup: CDR1 MGHDK, CDR2 SYGVNS. CDR3 nucleotides: TGTGCCAGCAGTGAAGGGGCGGCCACAGATACGCAGTATTTT. Amino acids: CASSEGAATDTQYF.

This chain uses TRBV6-1 with TRBJ2-1; 9 bases align to TRBD2. Germline V CDR1 and CDR2: MNHNS, SASEGT. With 3 bases clipped from V and 7 bases from J, the junction kept 13 bases outside the gene matches. This CDR3 has 17 residues. CDR3 sequence reads: CASSDKISGSAWNEQFF. Here the CDR3 DNA reads TGTGCCAGCAGTGATAAGATTAGCGGGAGTGCGTGGAATGAGCAGTTCTTC.

The sample holds many counts of this clonotype. The rearrangement links TRBV28 to TRBJ1-1; TRBD1 is a possible D gene (5 bases). CDR3 size: 15 residues. Germline CDR1 and CDR2: MDHEN and SYDVKM. V lost 6 bases and J 4 bases, leaving 18 bases between the germline ends. This chain's CDR3 is CASSPHAAGGTEAFF. DNA of the CDR3: TGTGCCAGCAGCCCGCACGCGGCGGGGGGCACTGAAGCTTTCTTT.

In its sample, this clonotype was seen a few times. This chain uses TRBV14 with TRBJ1-5; D uncertain. Trimming pared 0 bases from V and 5 bases from J, leaving 32 bases between. The CDR3 consists of 22 residues. Germline V gives CDR1 SGHDN, CDR2 FVKESK. The DNA for the CDR3 is TGTGCCAGCAGCCAAGATTGGGATCCGACAAAAAGGAGTGGTGTTGTGGATCAGCCCCAGCATTTT. The encoded protein is CASSQDWDPTKRSGVVDQPQHF.

This clonotype has a handful of counts. J is TRBJ2-5 and V is TRBV7-2; tentatively, D is TRBD1 or TRBD2 (5 bases each). CDR1 and CDR2 (germline): SGHTA, FQGNSA. Trimming stripped 2 bases from V and 2 bases from J, with 15 bases between. The CDR3 has 16 residues. Here the CDR3 DNA reads TGTGCCAGCAGCTTATCTACAAGTGGGGGTCAAGAGACCCAGTACTTC. Translated, it gives CASSLSTSGGQETQYF. The full variable domain, with the rest looked up from reference TRBV7-2 and TRBJ2-5, is GAGVSQSPSNKVTEKGKDVELRCDPISGHTALYWYRQSLGQGLEFLIYFQGNSAPDKSGLPSDRFSAERTGGSVSTLTIQRTQQEDSAVYLCASSLSTSGGQETQYFGPGTRLLVL.

This clonotype was counted at least ten times. The gene calls are TRBV28 and TRBJ2-1; 11 bases map to TRBD2. J gave up 5 bases and V 5 bases, and 8 bases lay outside the gene matches. Germline V gene data show CDR1 as MDHEN and CDR2 as SYDVKM. CDR3 length: 16 amino acids. CDR3: CASSRIGLAGDNEQFF. The CDR3 DNA is TGTGCCAGCAGTCGGATCGGACTAGCGGGCGACAATGAGCAGTTCTTC.

In this sample, this clonotype turned up many times. The chain carries TRBV4-1 and TRBJ1-5; TRBD1 might be the D (6 bases). The V and J ends lost 3 bases and 5 bases respectively, with 8 bases between them. This CDR3 region has 13 residues. CDR1 and CDR2 from the germline V gene are MGHRA and YSYEKL. CDR3 region: CASSHGGDQPQHF. DNA for the CDR3: TGCGCCAGCAGCCATGGGGGCGATCAGCCCCAGCATTTT.

Worth noting for this clonotype: One end of the junction varies from germline; a read error may be responsible. The chain joins TRBV7-9 to TRBJ2-1, with D tentatively TRBD2 (6 bases). The CDR3 loop spans 16 amino acids. In germline, CDR1 is SEHNR, CDR2 FQNEAQ (reference sequence). The CDR3 coding sequence is TGTGCCGGCAGCTCCCGTCTAGCGTTGAGCCACAATGAGCAGTTCTTC. Protein sequence: CAGSSRLALSHNEQFF.

Comments on this clonotype: A much larger clone is a single base away; this may be a read error. The chain combines TRBV30 with TRBJ2-1; no clear D gene. The CDR3 contains 12 residues. Trimming cost V 2 bases and J 10 bases, with 12 bases left between them. The germline CDR1 and CDR2 sequences are GTSNPN and SVGIG (reference sequence). Here the CDR3 reads CAWSREAVEQFF. CDR3 bases: TGTGCCTGGAGTCGAGAAGCCGTCGAGCAGTTCTTC.

The gene calls are TRBV10-3 and TRBJ2-7; possible D gene TRBD2, 5 bases. The CDR3 spans 13 residues. Germline values: CDR1 ENHRY, CDR2 SYGVKD. Trimming pared 10 bases from V and 0 bases from J, leaving 13 bases between. This CDR3 reads CATSAVSSYEQYF. The CDR3 DNA reads as TGTGCCACCTCAGCGGTGAGCTCCTACGAGCAGTACTTC.

This clonotype occurred many times. This rearrangement joins TRBV3-1 to TRBJ1-2; no firm D call. V was shortened by 3 bases and J by 2 bases, with 7 bases between the two germline ends. This CDR3 spans 13 amino acids. Per the germline V gene, CDR1 is LGHDT and CDR2 is YNNKEL (reference sequence). The DNA for the CDR3 is TGTGCCAGCAGCCATGACGGGAACTATGGCTACACCTTC. Amino acid sequence: CASSHDGNYGYTF.